The 11 T cell receptor beta chains in this list originate from one sample, sequenced in a study of identifying expanded T cells in peripheral blood. Method: immunoSEQ multiplex PCR; TCRdb's copy keeps in-frame clones and lacks some. The profile shows about 100,000 clones, about 90% of them singletons. Specimen: blood. These receptors came from a person aged 18 to 75 in good health.

The V call is TRBV5-6, the J call TRBJ2-7, with a tentative D call TRBD1 (6 bases). The V gene lost 4 bases and the J gene lost 2 bases, with 19 bases spanning the gap. Germline CDR1 and CDR2: SGHDT and YYEEEE. This CDR3 comprises 16 residues. CDR3 nucleotide sequence: TGTGCCAGCAGCCCCGCTGGACAGATTTCCACCTACGAGCAGTACTTC. Translated, it gives CASSPAGQISTYEQYF.

The V and J genes are TRBV19 and TRBJ2-1; possible D gene TRBD2, 5 bases. The germline gives CDR1 LNHDA, CDR2 SQIVND (reference sequence). V was pared by 1 base and J by 4 bases, with 14 bases between. This CDR3 contains 16 residues. The CDR3 DNA reads TGTGCCAGTAGTATAGTACACAGCGGAGAATACAATGAGCAGTTCTTC. Translating it yields CASSIVHSGEYNEQFF.

The CDR3 is CSVVRGYEQYF. In nucleotides, the CDR3 is TGCAGCGTTGTTAGGGGCTACGAGCAGTACTTC. The genes are TRBV29-1 and TRBJ2-7, with D perhaps TRBD1 (5 bases). V was pared by 4 bases and J by 3 bases, with 7 bases between. CDR3 length equals 11 residues. Germline loops: CDR1 SQVTM, CDR2 ANQGSEA.

The rearrangement joins TRBV11-2 to TRBJ1-1; 9 nucleotides align to TRBD1. The trim removed 5 bases at V and 8 bases at J, leaving 12 bases unmatched. Per germline, CDR1 SGHAT and CDR2 FQNNGV. The CDR3 sequence is 15 residues long. DNA of the CDR3: TGTGCCAGCAGCACTTACAGGGGGCGAAATCCCGAAGCTTTCTTT. Amino acids: CASSTYRGRNPEAFF.

The chain has TRBV28 and TRBJ2-7; D gene ambiguous. The germline V gene encodes CDR1 MDHEN and CDR2 SYDVKM. V was clipped by 4 bases and J by 5 bases, with 6 bases between them. The CDR3 has 11 residues. CDR3 sequence reads: CASSSNHEQYF. The CDR3 coding sequence is TGTGCCAGCAGTTCCAACCACGAGCAGTACTTC. The complete variable domain, with remaining parts taken from reference TRBV28 and TRBJ2-7, reads DVKVTQSSRYLVKRTGEKVFLECVQDMDHENMFWYRQDPGLGLRLIYFSYDVKMKEKGDIPEGYSVSREKKERFSLILESASTNQTSMYLCASSSNHEQYFGPGTRLTVT.

The chain joins TRBV6-1 to TRBJ2-1; 8 bases map to TRBD1. With 2 bases clipped from V and 10 bases from J, the junction kept 10 bases outside the gene matches. Germline CDR1 reads MNHNS; CDR2 reads SASEGT. The CDR3 has 15 residues. The CDR3 nucleotides are TGTGCCAGCAGTGAATCAGGGGGCGCGTTCAGGGAGCAGTTCTTC. It specifies CASSESGGAFREQFF.

V gene TRBV18 combines with J gene TRBJ1-2, with D unclear. Germline V gene data show CDR1 as KGHSH and CDR2 as LQKENI. The CDR3 sequence is 12 residues long. Trimming shortened V by 3 bases and J by 8 bases, and 10 bases separated the two germline ends. CDR3 coding DNA: TGTGCCAGCTCACCTCTAGAGAGCGGCTACACCTTC. This encodes CASSPLESGYTF. The whole variable domain, filled in from reference TRBV18 and TRBJ1-2, reads NAGVMQNPRHLVRRRGQEARLRCSPMKGHSHVYWYRQLPEEGLKFMVYLQKENIIDESGMPKERFSAEFPKEGPSILRIQQVVRGDSAAYFCASSPLESGYTFGSGTRLTVV.

The V and J genes are TRBV5-1 and TRBJ1-1, with D hard to call. The germline V gene encodes CDR1 SGHRS and CDR2 YFSETQ. This CDR3 has 14 residues. V was shortened by 0 bases and J by 10 bases, with 16 bases between the two germline ends. This CDR3 reads CASSLAQISSVAFF. CDR3 nucleotides: TGCGCCAGCAGCTTGGCTCAGATTTCGAGCGTAGCTTTCTTT.

This chain connects TRBV4-3 to TRBJ1-5; no firm D call. CDR1 and CDR2 (germline): LGHNA, YSLEER. CDR3 length: 13 amino acids. V was pared by 4 bases and J by 8 bases, with 12 bases between. The CDR3 region has the DNA TGCGCCAGCAGCCTTTCGAGCGGGGAGCCCCAGCATTTT. Translating gives CASSLSSGEPQHF.

In this sample, this clone turned up a few times. The V gene is TRBV2, the J gene TRBJ2-7; tentatively, D is TRBD2 (5 bases). The CDR3 consists of 11 residues. Looked up from germline, CDR1 is SNHLY and CDR2 is FYNNEI. V was clipped by 6 bases and J by 5 bases, with 8 bases between them. CDR3 protein: CASRGGHEQYF. The CDR3, as DNA: TGTGCCAGCAGGGGCGGGCACGAGCAGTACTTC.

This clone appeared once. The genes are TRBV5-6 and TRBJ2-5; maybe TRBD2 (5 bases). In germline, CDR1 is SGHDT, CDR2 YYEEEE. The CDR3 spans 13 residues. V lost 4 bases and J 5 bases, leaving 12 bases between the germline ends. CDR3 loop: CASSARVGETQYF. The DNA for the CDR3 is TGTGCCAGCAGCGCGAGGGTTGGGGAGACCCAGTACTTC.